This TCR beta chain appears in the sequencing data of a study of PD-L1 blockade in urothelial cancer (dated by TCRdb to between 2016 and 2019). Study-wide context: Every patient began therapy in the mid-2010s and was given atezolizumab 1,200 mg intravenously every 3 weeks. About 90% of the 29 patients were identified as males with urothelial cancer of bladder origin, and a prior smoking history was reported by 18 of 29 patients. Patients had an ECOG performance status of 0 or 1 and had received between 0 and 3 prior chemotherapy regimens. Blood samples were analyzed 3 weeks after the start of treatment (second dose) and 6 weeks after the start of treatment. Blood samples yielded a median of around 140,000 T cells and more than 80,000 unique TCRs, with median clonality roughly 0.082. The study was an exploratory multi-omic analysis of somatic, immune and clinical correlates of response to PD-L1 blockade with atezolizumab in urothelial cancer. Pretreatment tumor samples, along with matched peripheral blood serially collected before and after atezolizumab treatment, were subjected to TCR sequencing. Durable clinical benefit meant progression-free survival longer than 6 months, and TCR features were also tested against progression-free and overall survival. In the same patients, pretreatment tumors underwent whole exome sequencing and RNA sequencing in addition to TCR sequencing. Durable clinical benefit was achieved by nine patients but not by the remaining 20. Pretreatment blood TCR-seq was available for 27 to 30 patients, at least one posttreatment blood collection was obtained for around 24 patients, and tumor TCR-seq was available for around 24 patients.

In the case of this clone: No antigen is known for it. There are no base qualities to consult, and no much larger clone falls within one base.

Synthetic TCR analog templates were spiked into each PCR so that absolute template abundance could be estimated from read counts. Using the immunoSEQ assay, TCRbeta CDR3 regions were amplified from genomic DNA with bias-controlled V and J gene primers. Sequencing of rearranged TCRbeta segments was performed at approximately 20X coverage. In the authors' own workflow: Clustering was used to correct sequencing errors, and CDR3s were annotated against IMGT to assign V, D and J genes. Downstream analyses used only productive TCRbeta rearrangements, leaving out any out-of-frame or stop-codon sequences. Clonality was computed as one minus Shannon entropy normalized by the log of the number of unique productive sequences. Clones differing between time points or between blood and tumor were identified using Fisher's exact test with Benjamini-Hochberg correction, with an adjusted p below 0.01 applied as the threshold. The table was pulled from immuneACCESS by TCRdb, which kept in-frame rearrangements only. Such tables lose some clones; where checked, under half of the loss comes from unresolved V genes, and the rest has no known cause. V and J calls and clone size follow that table, whereas D and trimming were derived from the DNA. The sample table records some 66,000 clones; approximately 86% of these occur just once. The ten largest clones represent around 14% of the sample.

This specimen's time point label, interpreted: pretreatment peripheral blood. A total of 25 to 35 patients with locally advanced or metastatic urothelial carcinoma, treated at Memorial Sloan Kettering on a trial protocol, made up the cohort. Peripheral blood mononuclear cells were collected from each patient pretreatment and during treatment, giving between 1 and 8 total time points per patient. The Qiagen DNeasy Blood extraction kit was used to purify genomic DNA from total PBMCs and tumor samples. PBMCs were collected pretreatment and during treatment and were isolated and stored as previously described. The cysteine opens and the phenylalanine closes a CDR3 of 16 amino acids. CDR3 DNA only is kept here, 48 bases in frame from base 1. The junction carries 19 bases between V and J, which are trimmed by 4 bases and 4 bases respectively. Based on the germline V gene (reference sequence), the CDR1 and CDR2 sequences are SEHNR and FQNEAQ.

The full study reports these points: Improved progression-free and overall survival was found to be associated with pretreatment peripheral blood TCR clonality below the median. Because the sample size was small (n ≈ 30) and many exploratory analyses were performed, the results are intended to be hypothesis-generating. At 3 weeks after the start of treatment, tumor-associated TCR clones in peripheral blood had expanded more in patients with durable benefit (n of about 22, p = 0.022).

Material: PBMCs, obtained around atezolizumab (anti-PD-L1) treatment. The sequence was obtained from a man aged 55-75 years with urothelial cancer. This chain is built from TRBV7-9 and TRBJ2-5; TRBD2 is a possible D gene, resting on 5 matching bases. In nucleotides, the sequence is TGTGCCAGCAGCTCTGGACTTGGGTCCTTTGGAGAGACCCAGTACTTC. It translates to CASSSGLGSFGETQYF.